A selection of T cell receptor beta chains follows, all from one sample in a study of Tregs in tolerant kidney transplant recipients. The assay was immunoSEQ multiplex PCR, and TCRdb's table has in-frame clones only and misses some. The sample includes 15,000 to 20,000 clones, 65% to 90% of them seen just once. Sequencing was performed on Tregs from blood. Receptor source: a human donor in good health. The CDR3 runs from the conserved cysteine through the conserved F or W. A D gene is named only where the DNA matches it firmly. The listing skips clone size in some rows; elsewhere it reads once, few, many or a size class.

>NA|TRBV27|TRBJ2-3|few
TGTGCCAGCAGTTTGAGAGGTCTCAGCACAGATACGCAGTATTTT
CASSLRGLSTDTQYF
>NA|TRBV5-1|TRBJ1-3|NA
TGCGCCAGCAGCTTGGGTTCTGGAAACACCATATATTTT
CASSLGSGNTIYF
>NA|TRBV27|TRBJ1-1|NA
TGTGCCAGCAGTTCGGTACAGACTTTGTACACTGAAGCTTTCTTT
CASSSVQTLYTEAFF
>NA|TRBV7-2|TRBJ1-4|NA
TGTGCCAGCAGCTTAGGACAGCTAAGTAATGAAAAACTGTTTTTT
CASSLGQLSNEKLFF
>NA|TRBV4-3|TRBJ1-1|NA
TGCGCCAGCAGCCAAGATTATAACACTGAAGCTTTCTTT
CASSQDYNTEAFF
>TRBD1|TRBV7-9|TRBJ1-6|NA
TGTGCCAGCAGCTCCCGGACAGGAGAGAATTCACCCCTCCACTTT
CASSSRTGENSPLHF
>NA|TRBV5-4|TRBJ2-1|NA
TGTGCCAGCAGTGAGGACAGCAGCTCCTACAATGAGCAGTTCTTC
CASSEDSSSYNEQFF
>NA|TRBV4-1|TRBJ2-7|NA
TGCGCCAGCAGCGAGGGCCCAGCTGGGGACGAGCAGTACTTC
CASSEGPAGDEQYF
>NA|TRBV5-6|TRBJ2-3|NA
TGTGCCAGCAGCTTGGCCTCGGGGTTCACAGATACGCAGTATTTT
CASSLASGFTDTQYF
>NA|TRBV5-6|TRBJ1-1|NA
TGTGCCAGCAGTTCGGGAGGGGCTTCTTACACTGAAGCTTTCTTT
CASSSGGASYTEAFF
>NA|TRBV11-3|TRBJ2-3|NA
TGTGCCAGCAGCTTAGGGGGTTCGGATACGCAGTATTTT
CASSLGGSDTQYF
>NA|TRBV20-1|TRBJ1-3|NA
TGCAGTGCTGGACGGTGGAACACCATATATTTT
CSAGRWNTIYF
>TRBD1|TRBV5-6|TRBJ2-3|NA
TGTGCCAGCAGCTTGACACAGGGGGCTGATACGCAGTATTTT
CASSLTQGADTQYF